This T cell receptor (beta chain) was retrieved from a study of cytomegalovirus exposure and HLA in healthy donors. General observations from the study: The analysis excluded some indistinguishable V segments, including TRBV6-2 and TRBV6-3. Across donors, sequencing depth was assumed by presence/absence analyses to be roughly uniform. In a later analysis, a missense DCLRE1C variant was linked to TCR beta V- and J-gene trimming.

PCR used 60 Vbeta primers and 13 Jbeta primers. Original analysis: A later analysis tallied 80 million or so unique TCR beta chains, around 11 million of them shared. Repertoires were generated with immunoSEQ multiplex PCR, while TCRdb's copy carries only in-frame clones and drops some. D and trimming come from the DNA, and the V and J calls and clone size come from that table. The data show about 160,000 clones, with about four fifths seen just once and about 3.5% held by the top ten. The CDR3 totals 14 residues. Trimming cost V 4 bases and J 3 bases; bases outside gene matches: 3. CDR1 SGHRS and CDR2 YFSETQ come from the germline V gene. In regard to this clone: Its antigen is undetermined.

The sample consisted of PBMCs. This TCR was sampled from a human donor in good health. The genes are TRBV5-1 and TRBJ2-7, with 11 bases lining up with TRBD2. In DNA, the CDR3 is TGCGCCAGCAGCGCGGGACTAGCGGACTACGAGCAGTACTTC. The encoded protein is CASSAGLADYEQYF.